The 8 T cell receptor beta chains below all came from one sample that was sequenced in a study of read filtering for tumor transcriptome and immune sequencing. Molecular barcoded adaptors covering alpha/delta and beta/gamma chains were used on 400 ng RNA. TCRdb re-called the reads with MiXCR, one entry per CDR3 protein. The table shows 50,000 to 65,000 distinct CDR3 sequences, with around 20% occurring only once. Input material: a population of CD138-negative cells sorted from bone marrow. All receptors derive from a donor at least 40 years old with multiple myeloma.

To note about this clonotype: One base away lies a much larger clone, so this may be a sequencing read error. CDR3 region: CASSPRINQPQHF. As DNA, the CDR3 is TGTGCCAGCAGCCCCCGGATCAATCAGCCCCAGCATTTT. The chain combines TRBV12-3 or TRBV12-4 with TRBJ1-5; D call uncertain. The CDR3 covers 13 residues. Trimming pared 6 bases from V and 3 bases from J, leaving 9 bases between.

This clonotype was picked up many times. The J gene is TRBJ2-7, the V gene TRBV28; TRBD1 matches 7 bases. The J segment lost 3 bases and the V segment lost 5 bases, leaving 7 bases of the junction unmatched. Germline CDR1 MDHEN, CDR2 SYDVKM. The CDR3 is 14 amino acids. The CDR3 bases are TGTGCCAGCAGTGGCCGGGACAGAAACTACGAGCAGTACTTC. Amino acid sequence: CASSGRDRNYEQYF.

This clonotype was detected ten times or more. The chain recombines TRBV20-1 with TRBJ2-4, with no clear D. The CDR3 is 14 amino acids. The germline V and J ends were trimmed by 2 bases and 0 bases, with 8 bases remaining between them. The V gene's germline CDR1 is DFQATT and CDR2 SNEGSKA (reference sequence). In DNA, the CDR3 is TGCAGTGCTAGACGGGCCTTAGCCAAAAACATTCAGTACTTC. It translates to CSARRALAKNIQYF.

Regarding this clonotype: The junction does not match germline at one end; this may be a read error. The CDR3 DNA reads as TGTGCCAACAGTTTCCGAGGGGGCGCGGGGGCTTTCTTT. Residues: CANSFRGGAGAFF. The genes are TRBV12-3 or TRBV12-4 and TRBJ1-1, with 7 bases aligning to TRBD1. The CDR3 contains 13 residues.

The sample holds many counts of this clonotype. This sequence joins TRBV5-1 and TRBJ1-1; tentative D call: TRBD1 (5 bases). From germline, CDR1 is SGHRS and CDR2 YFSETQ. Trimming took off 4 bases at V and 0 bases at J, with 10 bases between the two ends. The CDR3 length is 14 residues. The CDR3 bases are TGCGCCAGCAGCAGGGACGTACTGAACACTGAAGCTTTCTTT. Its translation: CASSRDVLNTEAFF.

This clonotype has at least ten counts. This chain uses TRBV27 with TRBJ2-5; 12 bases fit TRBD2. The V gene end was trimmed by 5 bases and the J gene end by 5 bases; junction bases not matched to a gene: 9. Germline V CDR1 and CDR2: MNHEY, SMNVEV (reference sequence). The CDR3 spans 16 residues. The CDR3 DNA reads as TGTGCCAGCAGTCCCACCCGCCTAGCGGGAGGGGAGACCCAGTACTTC. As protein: CASSPTRLAGGETQYF.

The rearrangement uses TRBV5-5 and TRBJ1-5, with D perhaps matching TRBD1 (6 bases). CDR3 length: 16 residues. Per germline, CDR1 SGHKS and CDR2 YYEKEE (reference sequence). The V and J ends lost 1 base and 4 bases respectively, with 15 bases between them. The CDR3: CASSLWGAVTNQPQHF. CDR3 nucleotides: TGTGCCAGCAGCTTGTGGGGGGCGGTGACTAATCAGCCCCAGCATTTT.

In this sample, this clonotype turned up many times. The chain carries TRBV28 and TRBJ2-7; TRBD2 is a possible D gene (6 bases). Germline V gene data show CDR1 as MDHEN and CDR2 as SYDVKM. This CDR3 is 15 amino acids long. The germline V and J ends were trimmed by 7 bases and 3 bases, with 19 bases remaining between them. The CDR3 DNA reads TGTGCCAGCACTGTCGGGGGACGCACGGTCTACGAGCAGTACTTC. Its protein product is CASTVGGRTVYEQYF.